Below are 11 T cell receptor beta chains sequenced from a single sample in a study of regulatory T cells in long-lasting Graves disease. Regarding time point: newly diagnosed GD, antithyroid drugs for less than 3 months. PBMC-derived RNA was used for the TCR library. CDR3-region Arm-PCR and iRepertoire HTBI primers produced the TCR beta libraries. TCRdb recomputed calls from the multiplex PCR reads with MiXCR, one row per CDR3 protein. The sample has about 220,000 distinct CDR3 sequences; roughly 18% are singletons. The same sample was also used in a study of T cells in Graves' hyperthyroidism and ophthalmopathy.

Sequencing was performed on peripheral blood mononuclear cells (PBMCs), taken at new diagnosis, from a patient treated with antithyroid drugs. Receptor source: a woman aged 25-40 years with Graves disease.

This clonotype was seen a handful of times. The chain combines TRBV2 with TRBJ2-7, with 8 bases identical to TRBD1. V was clipped by 7 bases and J by 0 bases; unmatched bases: 5. The germline V gene has CDR1 SNHLY and CDR2 FYNNEI. The CDR3 is 14 amino acids. The CDR3 reads CASMIRGLSYEQYF. The CDR3 nucleotides are TGTGCCAGCATGATCAGGGGGCTCTCCTACGAGCAGTACTTC.

This clonotype was found many times. This chain connects TRBV28 to TRBJ1-4; no clear D gene. The CDR3 has 14 amino acids. V was cut by 4 bases and J by 5 bases, with 11 bases left in between. Germline loops: CDR1 MDHEN, CDR2 SYDVKM. The CDR3 sequence: CASSSTQVNEKLFF. The CDR3 coding sequence is TGTGCCAGCAGTTCTACCCAGGTGAATGAAAAACTGTTTTTT.

This clonotype has at least ten counts. The rearrangement links TRBV7-8 to TRBJ1-2; D unresolved. Trimming took 5 bases from V and 0 from J, leaving 16 bases between them. This CDR3 contains 16 residues. CDR1 SGHVS and CDR2 FQNEAQ come from the germline V gene. CDR3 in amino acids: CASSPRGTEPNYGYTF. The CDR3 bases are TGTGCCAGCAGCCCCCGAGGAACAGAGCCTAACTATGGCTACACCTTC.

This clonotype was recorded many times. The J gene is TRBJ2-2, the V gene TRBV7-9; the D is unclear. Germline CDR1 is SEHNR and CDR2 is FQNEAQ (reference sequence). V was trimmed by 1 base and J by 7 bases, leaving 7 bases between them. The CDR3 sequence is 13 residues long. Written as DNA, the CDR3 is TGTGCCAGCAGCTTAGATCGCATCGGGGAGCTGTTTTTT. Residues: CASSLDRIGELFF.

As to this clonotype: One base away lies a much larger clone, so this may be a sequencing read error. The J gene is TRBJ2-1, the V gene TRBV9; D remains unclear. Looked up from germline, CDR1 is SGDLS and CDR2 is YYNGEE. The V and J ends lost 3 bases and 4 bases respectively, with 8 bases between them. The CDR3 has 13 amino acids. CDR3 in DNA: TGTGCCAGCAGCGCTAACGGATACAATGAGCAGTTCTTC. Its translation is CASSANGYNEQFF. Complete variable domain (other parts from reference TRBV9 and TRBJ2-1): DSGVTQTPKHLITATGQRVTLRCSPRSGDLSVYWYQQSLDQGLQFLIQYYNGEERAKGNILERFSAQQFPDLHSELNLSSLELGDSALYFCASSANGYNEQFFGPGTRLTVL.

This clonotype showed up just a few times. A junction boundary mismatches the germline segment, possibly from a read error. V is TRBV28 and J is TRBJ2-5; 14 bases are a match to TRBD2. The CDR3 has 17 residues. Germline CDR1 is MDHEN and CDR2 is SYDVKM. In nucleotides, the CDR3 is TGTGCCAGCAGTTTATGGCTGACTAGCGGGGGGGCAGAGACCCAATACTTC. Its translation is CASSLWLTSGGAETQYF.

Ten or more counts support this clonotype. V gene TRBV12-5 combines with J gene TRBJ2-5, with D maybe TRBD1 (6 bases). This CDR3 region has 19 residues. V gave up 4 bases and J gave up 4 bases, with 28 bases separating them. The germline V gene has CDR1 LGHNT and CDR2 FRNRAP. The CDR3 bases are TGTGCTAGTGGTTCGTCCGTGTTGAGGCAGATAACAGGGAGAGAGACCCAGTACTTC. Translating gives CASGSSVLRQITGRETQYF.

In this sample, this clonotype turned up a few times. This chain links TRBV7-9 with TRBJ2-7; D might be TRBD1 or TRBD2, each matching 6 bases. This CDR3 is 14 amino acids long. Per the germline V gene, CDR1 is SEHNR and CDR2 is FQNEAQ (reference sequence). Trimming pared 5 bases from V and 4 bases from J, leaving 15 bases between. As DNA, the CDR3 is TGTGCCAGCAGCCCCGTGAGGGGGAGGTACGAGCAGTACTTC. Translation gives CASSPVRGRYEQYF.

In its sample, this clonotype was seen a few times. The genes are TRBV30 and TRBJ2-7; TRBD2 is a possible D gene (6 bases). Trimming shortened V by 2 bases and J by 4 bases, and 9 bases separated the two germline ends. The V gene's germline CDR1 is GTSNPN and CDR2 SVGIG (reference sequence). This CDR3 is 12 amino acids long. The CDR3 here is CAWSRGEYEQYF. DNA for the CDR3: TGTGCCTGGAGTCGCGGGGAGTACGAGCAGTACTTC. Drawing the rest from reference TRBV30 and TRBJ2-7, the complete variable domain is SQTIHQWPATLVQPVGSPLSLECTVEGTSNPNLYWYRQAAGRGLQLLFYSVGIGQISSEVPQNLSASRPQDRQFILSSKKLLLSDSGFYLCAWSRGEYEQYFGPGTRLTVT.

This chain uses TRBV18 with TRBJ1-1; D call uncertain. The CDR3 totals 11 residues. The V end lost 8 bases, the J end lost 8 bases, and 12 bases lay between the germline ends. Germline lookup yields CDR1 KGHSH and CDR2 LQKENI. The CDR3 coding sequence is TGTGCCAGCACGCGGGGAAGCGAAGCTTTCTTT. Encoded protein: CASTRGSEAFF.

This clonotype was detected many times. The chain uses TRBV5-5 and TRBJ1-1; TRBD1 matches 8 bases. Germline CDR1 SGHKS, CDR2 YYEKEE (reference sequence). Trimming cost V 4 bases and J 2 bases; bases outside gene matches: 7. CDR3 length: 15 residues. The CDR3 region is CASSPLGQANTEAFF. The CDR3, as DNA: TGTGCCAGCAGCCCCCTGGGACAGGCTAACACTGAAGCTTTCTTT.